The 8 T cell receptor beta chains below were found in one sample sequenced in a study of T-cell memory formation after mild COVID-19. TCRdb re-analysed the 5' RACE reads in MiXCR, keeping a single row per CDR3 protein. The sample has roughly 550,000 distinct CDR3 sequences; 20% are singletons. Sequenced material: PBMCs or a T cell subset sorted from them (not recorded which). The receptor set was obtained from an adult woman who had mild COVID-19 (a few samples of this study predate the infection). Cell type and time point are not known.

This clonotype was found once. The gene calls are TRBV5-6 and TRBJ1-6; D is unresolved. Germline lookup yields CDR1 SGHDT and CDR2 YYEEEE. The CDR3 sequence is 12 residues long. The ends were cut back, 0 bases at V and 13 bases at J, with 8 bases in the middle. CDR3 residues: CASSLARAPLHF. The CDR3 coding sequence is TGTGCCAGCAGCTTGGCCCGGGCCCCCCTCCACTTT. Full variable domain (remainder filled in from reference TRBV5-6 and TRBJ1-6): DAGVTQSPTHLIKTRGQQVTLRCSPKSGHDTVSWYQQALGQGPQFIFQYYEEEERQRGNFPDRFSGHQFPNYSSELNVNALLLGDSALYLCASSLARAPLHFGNGTRLTVT.

This clonotype was seen a handful of times. This chain joins TRBV29-1 and TRBJ2-2, with D hard to call. This CDR3 has 13 amino acids. V was trimmed by 6 bases and J by 6 bases, leaving 14 bases between them. Per the germline V gene, CDR1 is SQVTM and CDR2 is ANQGSEA. The CDR3 sequence: CSVPGPSAGELFF. CDR3 bases: TGCAGCGTCCCTGGACCTTCCGCCGGGGAGCTGTTTTTT.

This clonotype was found a few times. The gene calls are TRBV5-1 and TRBJ2-2; 14 nucleotides line up with TRBD2. The V gene end was trimmed by 4 bases and the J gene end by 0 bases; junction bases not matched to a gene: 2. The CDR3 contains 17 residues. Looked up from germline, CDR1 is SGHRS and CDR2 is YFSETQ. The CDR3 region has the DNA TGCGCCAGCAGCCGACTAGCGGGGGGGCCGAACACCGGGGAGCTGTTTTTT. Translating gives CASSRLAGGPNTGELFF.

The chain joins TRBV10-3 to TRBJ2-7; TRBD2 matches 13 bases. The CDR3 loop spans 19 amino acids. V was pared by 8 bases and J by 0 bases, with 16 bases of the junction left unmatched. CDR1 ENHRY and CDR2 SYGVKD come from the germline V gene. CDR3 sequence reads: CAIPGLAGVSTSYSYEQYF. DNA of the CDR3: TGTGCCATCCCAGGACTAGCGGGAGTAAGCACATCCTACTCCTACGAGCAGTACTTC.

This clonotype occurred many times. The chain employs TRBV6-5 and TRBJ2-1, with a possible D match to TRBD2 (5 bases). Trimming left V 6 bases short and J 15 bases short, with 15 bases between. The germline CDR1 and CDR2 sequences are MNHEY and SVGAGI. This CDR3 spans 11 amino acids. The chain's CDR3 is CASSGTGVLFF. DNA for the CDR3: TGTGCCAGCAGCGGAACCGGGGTACTGTTCTTC.

V and J are TRBV12-3 or TRBV12-4 and TRBJ1-1; D perhaps matches TRBD1 (5 bases). Trimming stripped 1 base from V and 3 bases from J, with 12 bases between. The CDR3 has 15 amino acids. CDR3 coding DNA: TGTGCCAGCAGTTTAGGGGGAGGGACCCACACTGAAGCTTTCTTT. This encodes CASSLGGGTHTEAFF.

The V and J genes are TRBV7-9 and TRBJ2-5; TRBD2 matches at 16 bases. The CDR3 runs to 17 residues. Per the germline V gene, CDR1 is SEHNR and CDR2 is FQNEAQ (reference sequence). The V and J ends lost 5 bases and 0 bases, in that order; junction bases with no gene match: 3. CDR3 in amino acids: CASSPGLAGGNQETQYF. The DNA of the CDR3 is TGTGCCAGCAGCCCGGGACTAGCGGGGGGGAACCAAGAGACCCAGTACTTC.

The rearrangement uses TRBV7-9 and TRBJ2-2; D gene unclear. The CDR3 runs to 16 residues. Germline V gene sequence: CDR1 SEHNR, CDR2 FQNEAQ (reference sequence). Trimming pared 5 bases from V and 0 bases from J, leaving 13 bases between. CDR3 sequence (DNA): TGTGCCAGCAGCGCGTTCGTGGCAGCGAACACCGGGGAGCTGTTTTTT. This codes for CASSAFVAANTGELFF.